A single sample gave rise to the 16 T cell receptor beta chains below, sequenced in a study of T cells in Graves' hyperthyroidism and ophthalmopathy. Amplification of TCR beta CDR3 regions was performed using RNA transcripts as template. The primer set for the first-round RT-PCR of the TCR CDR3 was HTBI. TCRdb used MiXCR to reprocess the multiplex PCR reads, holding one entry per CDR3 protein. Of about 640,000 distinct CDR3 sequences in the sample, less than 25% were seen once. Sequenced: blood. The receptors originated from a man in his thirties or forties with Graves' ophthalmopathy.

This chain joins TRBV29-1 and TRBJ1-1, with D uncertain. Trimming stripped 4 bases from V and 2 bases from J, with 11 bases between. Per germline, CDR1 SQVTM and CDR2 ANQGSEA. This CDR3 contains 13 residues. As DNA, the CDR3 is TGCAGCGTTGGGCCGCAGAGAAACACTGAAGCTTTCTTT. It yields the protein CSVGPQRNTEAFF.

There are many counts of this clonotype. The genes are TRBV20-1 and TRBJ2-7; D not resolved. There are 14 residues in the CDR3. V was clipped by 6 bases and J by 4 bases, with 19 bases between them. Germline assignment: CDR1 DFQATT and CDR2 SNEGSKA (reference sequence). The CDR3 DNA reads TGCAGTGCGGCGAAATCGGTAGGCCGATACGAGCAGTACTTC. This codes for CSAAKSVGRYEQYF.

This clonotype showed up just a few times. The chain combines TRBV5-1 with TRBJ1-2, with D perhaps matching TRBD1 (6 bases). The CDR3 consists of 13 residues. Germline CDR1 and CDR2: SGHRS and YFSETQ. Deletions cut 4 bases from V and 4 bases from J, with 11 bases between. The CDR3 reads CASSNRDLYGYTF. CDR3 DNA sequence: TGCGCCAGCAGCAACAGGGATCTCTATGGCTACACCTTC.

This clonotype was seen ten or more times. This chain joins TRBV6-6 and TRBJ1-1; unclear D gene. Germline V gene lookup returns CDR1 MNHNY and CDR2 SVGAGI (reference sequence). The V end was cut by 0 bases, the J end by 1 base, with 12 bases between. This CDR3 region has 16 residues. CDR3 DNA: TGTGCCAGCAGTTACTCGGTAGGGTTCGGGAACACTGAAGCTTTCTTT. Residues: CASSYSVGFGNTEAFF.

The CDR3 loop reads CSVGSGGSYTDTQYF. The CDR3 DNA reads as TGCAGCGTTGGATCAGGGGGGTCCTACACAGATACGCAGTATTTT. The chain uses TRBV29-1 and TRBJ2-3; D may be TRBD1 (7 bases). This CDR3 has 15 amino acids. Germline loops: CDR1 SQVTM, CDR2 ANQGSEA. V lost 4 bases and J lost 2, with 16 bases in between.

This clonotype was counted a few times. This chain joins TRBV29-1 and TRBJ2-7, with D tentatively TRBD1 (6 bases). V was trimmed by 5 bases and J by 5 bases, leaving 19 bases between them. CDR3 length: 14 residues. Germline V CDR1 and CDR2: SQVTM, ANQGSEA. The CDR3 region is CSVSARGRGDEQYF. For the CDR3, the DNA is TGCAGCGTTTCCGCCCGGGGCAGGGGCGACGAGCAGTACTTC.

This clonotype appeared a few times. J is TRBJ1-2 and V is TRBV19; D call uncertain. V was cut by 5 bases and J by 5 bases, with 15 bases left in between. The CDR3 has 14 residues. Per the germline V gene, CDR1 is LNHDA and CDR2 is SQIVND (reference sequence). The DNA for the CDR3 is TGTGCCAGTAGTCTCTACTTTCCGTCGTATGGCTACACCTTC. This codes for CASSLYFPSYGYTF.

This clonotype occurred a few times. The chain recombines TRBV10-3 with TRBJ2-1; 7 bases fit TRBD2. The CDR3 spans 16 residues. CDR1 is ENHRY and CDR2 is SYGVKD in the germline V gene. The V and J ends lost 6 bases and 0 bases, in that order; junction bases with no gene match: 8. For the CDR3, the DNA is TGTGCCATCAGCAAGGAAGCGGGAAGCTCCTACAATGAGCAGTTCTTC. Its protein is CAISKEAGSSYNEQFF.

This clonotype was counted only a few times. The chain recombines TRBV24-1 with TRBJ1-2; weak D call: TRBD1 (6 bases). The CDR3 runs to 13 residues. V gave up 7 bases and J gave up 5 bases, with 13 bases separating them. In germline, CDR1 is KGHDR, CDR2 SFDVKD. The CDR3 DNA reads TGTGCCACCAGCGCGGGACATATGTATGGCTACACCTTC. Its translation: CATSAGHMYGYTF.

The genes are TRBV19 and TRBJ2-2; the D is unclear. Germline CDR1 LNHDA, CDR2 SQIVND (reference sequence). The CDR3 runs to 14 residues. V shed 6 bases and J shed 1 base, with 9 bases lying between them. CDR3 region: CASRFQENTGELFF. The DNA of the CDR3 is TGTGCCAGTAGGTTTCAGGAGAACACCGGGGAGCTGTTTTTT. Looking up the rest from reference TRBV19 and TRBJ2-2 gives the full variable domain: DGGITQSPKYLFRKEGQNVTLSCEQNLNHDAMYWYRQDPGQGLRLIYYSQIVNDFQKGDIAEGYSVSREKKESFPLTVTSAQKNPTAFYLCASRFQENTGELFFGEGSRLTVL.

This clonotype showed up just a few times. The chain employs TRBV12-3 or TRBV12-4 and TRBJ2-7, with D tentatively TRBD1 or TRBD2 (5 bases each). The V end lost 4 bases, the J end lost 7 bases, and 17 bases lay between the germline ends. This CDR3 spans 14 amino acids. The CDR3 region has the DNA TGTGCCAGCAGTTCCTCGGGACCATCTTCTGAGCAGTACTTC. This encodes CASSSSGPSSEQYF.

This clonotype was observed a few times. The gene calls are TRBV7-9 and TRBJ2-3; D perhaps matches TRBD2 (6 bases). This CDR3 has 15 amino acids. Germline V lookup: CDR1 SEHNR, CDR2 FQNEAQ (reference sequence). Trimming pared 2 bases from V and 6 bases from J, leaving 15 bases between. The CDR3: CASSLLAPGRDTQYF. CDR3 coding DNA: TGTGCCAGCAGCTTACTAGCGCCGGGAAGGGATACGCAGTATTTT.

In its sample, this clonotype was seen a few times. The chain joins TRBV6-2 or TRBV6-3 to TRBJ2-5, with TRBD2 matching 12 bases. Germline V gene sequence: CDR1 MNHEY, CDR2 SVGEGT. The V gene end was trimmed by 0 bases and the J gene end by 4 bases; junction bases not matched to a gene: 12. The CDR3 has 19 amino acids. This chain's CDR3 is CASSYSLLMTSGSGETQYF. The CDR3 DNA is TGTGCCAGCAGTTACTCGCTATTGATGACTAGCGGGAGTGGAGAGACCCAGTACTTC.

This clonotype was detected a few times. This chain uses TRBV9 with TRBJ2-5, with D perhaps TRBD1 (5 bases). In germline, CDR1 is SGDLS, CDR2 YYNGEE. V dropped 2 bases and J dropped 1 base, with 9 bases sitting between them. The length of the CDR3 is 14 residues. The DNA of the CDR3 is TGTGCCAGCAGCGTCCAGGGTGCCCAAGAGACCCAGTACTTC. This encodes CASSVQGAQETQYF.

The CDR3, as DNA: TGCGCCAGCAGCACCGGGACACCAAATGGCTACACCTTC. Translating it yields CASSTGTPNGYTF. V gene TRBV5-1 combines with J gene TRBJ1-2; tentatively, D is TRBD1 (6 bases). The CDR3 runs 13 residues. Germline V gives CDR1 SGHRS, CDR2 YFSETQ. V was shortened by 4 bases and J by 6 bases, with 13 bases between the two germline ends.

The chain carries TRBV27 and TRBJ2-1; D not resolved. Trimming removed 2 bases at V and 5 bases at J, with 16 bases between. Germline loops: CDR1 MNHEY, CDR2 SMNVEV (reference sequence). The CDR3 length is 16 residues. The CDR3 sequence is CASSLTIGRSHNEQFF. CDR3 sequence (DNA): TGTGCCAGCAGTTTAACAATTGGTAGGAGTCACAATGAGCAGTTCTTC.